This entry lists 29 T cell receptor beta chains sequenced from one sample in a study of cytomegalovirus exposure and HLA in healthy donors. The primer mix had 60 Vbeta and 13 Jbeta primers. Produced via immunoSEQ multiplex PCR; TCRdb's table is partial and in-frame only. Of more than 150,000 clones listed, roughly 84% are singletons. The sample taken for sequencing was PBMCs. Source of these receptors: a boy younger than 10 in good health and CMV-seronegative.

In its sample, this clone was seen once. V usage is TRBV4-1 and J usage is TRBJ2-4, with 11 bases fitting TRBD2. This CDR3 comprises 20 residues. With V trimmed by 1 base and J by 0 bases, 11 bases remained unmatched. CDR1 MGHRA and CDR2 YSYEKL come from the germline V gene. The DNA for the CDR3 is TGCGCCAGCAGCCAAGCTTTACGACTAGCGGGACGGGAAGCCAAAAACATTCAGTACTTC. This gives the protein CASSQALRLAGREAKNIQYF.

Points on this clone: Distinct nucleotide sequences in the sample also encode this CDR3. The V call is TRBV6-1, the J call TRBJ2-7, with D perhaps TRBD2 (6 bases). Per germline, CDR1 MNHNS and CDR2 SASEGT. The CDR3 is made up of 14 amino acids. Trimming left V 6 bases short and J 2 bases short, with 14 bases between. CDR3 sequence (DNA): TGTGCCAGCAGCACTGGGACTTACGCCTACGAGCAGTACTTC. Its protein is CASSTGTYAYEQYF.

The chain carries TRBV9 and TRBJ2-3; TRBD2 might be the D (5 bases). Germline V CDR1 and CDR2: SGDLS, YYNGEE. This CDR3 has 15 residues. Trimming stripped 0 bases from V and 0 bases from J, with 8 bases between. The CDR3 reads CASSVELASTDTQYF. The CDR3 DNA follows: TGTGCCAGCAGCGTAGAGCTAGCTAGCACAGATACGCAGTATTTT.

This sequence joins TRBV10-3 and TRBJ2-7, with TRBD1 matching 7 bases. Germline assignment: CDR1 ENHRY and CDR2 SYGVKD. This CDR3 is built from 12 residues. J lost 5 bases, V lost 5 bases, and 3 bases had no gene match. CDR3 loop: CAISYDRDEQYF. CDR3 nucleotides: TGTGCCATCAGTTACGACAGGGACGAGCAGTACTTC.

The rearrangement uses TRBV18 and TRBJ1-2, with D perhaps matching TRBD1 (6 bases). V shed 3 bases and J shed 6 bases, with 20 bases lying between them. This CDR3 is 16 amino acids long. Germline values: CDR1 KGHSH, CDR2 LQKENI. The CDR3 is CASSPGTGQIGDGYTF. The CDR3 DNA reads TGTGCCAGCTCACCGGGAACAGGGCAAATCGGGGATGGCTACACCTTC. The entire variable domain, with the rest obtained from reference TRBV18 and TRBJ1-2, is as follows: NAGVMQNPRHLVRRRGQEARLRCSPMKGHSHVYWYRQLPEEGLKFMVYLQKENIIDESGMPKERFSAEFPKEGPSILRIQQVVRGDSAAYFCASSPGTGQIGDGYTFGSGTRLTVV.

The CDR3: CASSAGGGRPWPEAFF. The CDR3 DNA follows: TGCGCCAGCAGCGCGGGAGGGGGACGTCCCTGGCCTGAAGCTTTCTTT. The chain has TRBV5-1 and TRBJ1-1; TRBD1 is a possible D gene (6 bases). This CDR3 has 16 amino acids. CDR1 SGHRS and CDR2 YFSETQ come from the germline V gene. The V end lost 4 bases, the J end lost 6 bases, and 22 bases lay between the germline ends. The full variable domain, its missing parts supplied by reference TRBV5-1 and TRBJ1-1, is KAGVTQTPRYLIKTRGQQVTLSCSPISGHRSVSWYQQTPGQGLQFLFEYFSETQRNKGNFPGRFSGRQFSNSRSEMNVSTLELGDSALYLCASSAGGGRPWPEAFFGQGTRLTVV.

This clone was recorded a few times. CDR3 sequence: CASSQTQGPNEKLFF. CDR3 bases: TGCGCCAGCAGCCAAACACAGGGTCCTAATGAAAAACTGTTTTTT. The rearrangement links TRBV4-1 to TRBJ1-4; perhaps TRBD1 as D (6 bases). Trimming took off 2 bases at V and 3 bases at J, with 10 bases between the two ends. Per the germline V gene, CDR1 is MGHRA and CDR2 is YSYEKL. The CDR3 length is 15 residues.

The chain joins TRBV5-4 to TRBJ2-1; TRBD2 matches at 8 bases. Losses at the gene ends were 2 bases for V and 3 bases for J; bases not matched to a gene: 13. The CDR3 runs to 18 residues. The germline V gene has CDR1 SGHNT and CDR2 YYREEE (reference sequence). CDR3 amino acids: CASSLEGSGRGFYNEQFF. CDR3 DNA sequence: TGTGCCAGCAGCTTAGAGGGGAGCGGGAGAGGGTTCTACAATGAGCAGTTCTTC.

This chain uses TRBV5-1 with TRBJ1-5, with D possibly being TRBD1 (5 bases). Germline values: CDR1 SGHRS, CDR2 YFSETQ. Trimming shortened V by 0 bases and J by 4 bases, and 8 bases separated the two germline ends. This CDR3 contains 14 residues. CDR3 coding DNA: TGCGCCAGCAGCTTGGGGGAGGGGAATCAGCCCCAGCATTTT. Protein: CASSLGEGNQPQHF.

The V call is TRBV5-1, the J call TRBJ2-7; TRBD2 matches 8 bases. Germline V CDR1 and CDR2: SGHRS, YFSETQ. Unmatched junction bases numbered 9, after V lost 3 bases and J lost 1 base. The length of the CDR3 is 16 residues. The CDR3 DNA is TGCGCCAGCAGCTCCCTGCCCGGGACTAGTTCCTACGAGCAGTACTTC. Amino acid sequence: CASSSLPGTSSYEQYF.

The J gene is TRBJ2-5, the V gene TRBV5-4; D gene uncertain. TRBJ2-7 matches the DNA end more closely, so the J call is doubtful. There are 11 residues in the CDR3. Germline V gives CDR1 SGHNT, CDR2 YYREEE (reference sequence). The CDR3 nucleotides are TGTGCCAGCAGTAATTCCTACGAGCAGTACTTC. It specifies CASSNSYEQYF.

This chain uses TRBV6-1 with TRBJ2-7; perhaps TRBD2 as D (6 bases). Germline assignment: CDR1 MNHNS and CDR2 SASEGT. Trimming stripped 7 bases from V and 2 bases from J, with 18 bases between. The CDR3 has 15 amino acids. CDR3 residues: CASTLGRGGPYEQYF. CDR3 nucleotides: TGTGCCAGCACCCTGGGGCGGGGAGGCCCCTACGAGCAGTACTTC.

This clone was observed a few times. This CDR3 is also generated by other DNA sequences in the sample. CDR3 sequence: CASSQEALGLRTDTQYF. CDR3 nucleotides: TGTGCCAGCAGCCAAGAGGCTTTGGGGCTACGCACAGATACGCAGTATTTT. This rearrangement joins TRBV4-2 to TRBJ2-3; the D gene is possibly TRBD1 (5 bases). The V end was cut by 0 bases, the J end by 1 base, with 14 bases between. The CDR3 length is 17 residues. Looked up from germline, CDR1 is LGHNA and CDR2 is YNFKEQ.

V and J are TRBV6-1 and TRBJ2-2, with D possibly being TRBD1 (5 bases). With 2 bases removed from V and 7 bases from J, the gap between germline ends came to 8 bases. Germline V gene lookup returns CDR1 MNHNS and CDR2 SASEGT. The CDR3 spans 13 residues. CDR3 sequence (DNA): TGTGCCAGCAGTGAAAAGGGGTTCGGGGAGCTGTTTTTT. Its translation: CASSEKGFGELFF.

The chain has TRBV9 and TRBJ2-1, with TRBD2 matching 9 bases. This CDR3 has 15 residues. Germline V gene data show CDR1 as SGDLS and CDR2 as YYNGEE. J was trimmed by 6 bases and V by 3 bases; bases with no gene match: 7. CDR3 sequence: CASSAISGSGNEQFF. CDR3 in DNA: TGTGCCAGCAGCGCCATTAGCGGGAGTGGCAATGAGCAGTTCTTC. The entire variable domain, with the rest obtained from reference TRBV9 and TRBJ2-1, is as follows: DSGVTQTPKHLITATGQRVTLRCSPRSGDLSVYWYQQSLDQGLQFLIQYYNGEERAKGNILERFSAQQFPDLHSELNLSSLELGDSALYFCASSAISGSGNEQFFGPGTRLTVL.

The gene calls are TRBV5-6 and TRBJ1-4; D unresolved. Per germline, CDR1 SGHDT and CDR2 YYEEEE. The CDR3 runs 13 residues. Trimming took 4 bases from V and 6 from J, leaving 10 bases between them. In DNA, the CDR3 is TGTGCCAGCAGCACCGACATTTATGAAAAACTGTTTTTT. Translation gives CASSTDIYEKLFF.

The V call is TRBV28, the J call TRBJ1-1, with a weak D call TRBD1 (5 bases). The germline V gene has CDR1 MDHEN and CDR2 SYDVKM. This CDR3 spans 15 amino acids. Trimming cost V 0 bases and J 1 base, with 9 bases left between them. The CDR3 region has the DNA TGTGCCAGCAGTTTATGGTCCGGGGGGAACACTGAAGCTTTCTTT. Amino acids: CASSLWSGGNTEAFF.

This rearrangement joins TRBV29-1 to TRBJ2-1; D is unclear. Germline-derived CDR1 and CDR2 are SQVTM and ANQGSEA. Trimming pared 3 bases from V and 0 bases from J, leaving 6 bases between. CDR3 length: 13 amino acids. The DNA for the CDR3 is TGCAGCGTTGAGGGCAGCTCCTACAATGAGCAGTTCTTC. Translating gives CSVEGSSYNEQFF.

The gene calls are TRBV7-9 and TRBJ2-2; D perhaps matches TRBD1 (6 bases). In germline, CDR1 is SEHNR, CDR2 FQNEAQ (reference sequence). Trimming removed 1 base from V and 2 bases from J, with 17 bases in between. This CDR3 spans 18 amino acids. This CDR3 reads CASSLGWGHPSNTGELFF. The CDR3 DNA reads TGTGCCAGCAGCTTAGGTTGGGGACACCCCTCCAACACCGGGGAGCTGTTTTTT.

The sample holds one count of this clone. The chain has TRBV5-1 and TRBJ2-2, with TRBD2 identical over 14 bases. Germline V lookup: CDR1 SGHRS, CDR2 YFSETQ. V gave up 2 bases and J gave up 3 bases; unmatched junction bases: 6. This CDR3 region has 18 residues. CDR3 DNA sequence: TGCGCCAGCAGCTTCAGACTAGCGGGAGGGCCGGACACCGGGGAGCTGTTTTTT. Translation gives CASSFRLAGGPDTGELFF.

V gene TRBV19 combines with J gene TRBJ1-2, with 10 bases lining up with TRBD1. CDR3 length: 16 amino acids. Germline trimming cut 3 bases from V and 4 bases from J; bases unmatched to any gene: 8. Germline CDR1 and CDR2: LNHDA and SQIVND (reference sequence). CDR3 residues: CASSMSVDRGTYGYTF. The DNA of the CDR3 is TGTGCCAGTAGTATGTCGGTGGACAGGGGGACCTATGGCTACACCTTC.

This clone came up a few times. The genes are TRBV29-1 and TRBJ2-5, with 12 bases lining up with TRBD2. The CDR3 extends over 19 amino acids. Germline CDR1 is SQVTM and CDR2 is ANQGSEA. The V gene end was trimmed by 0 bases and the J gene end by 1 base; junction bases not matched to a gene: 12. CDR3 region: CSVEDGWTSGVGPQETQYF. The CDR3 nucleotides read TGCAGCGTTGAAGATGGCTGGACTAGCGGGGTGGGGCCCCAAGAGACCCAGTACTTC.

The rearrangement uses TRBV29-1 and TRBJ1-1; 9 positions match TRBD1. The V and J ends lost 7 bases and 1 base, in that order; junction bases with no gene match: 4. Germline loops: CDR1 SQVTM, CDR2 ANQGSEA. CDR3 length: 13 amino acids. CDR3 in amino acids: CSAGDRENTEAFF. Written as DNA, the CDR3 is TGCAGCGCCGGGGACAGGGAGAACACTGAAGCTTTCTTT.

The CDR3 sequence: CASSRGQGREQYF. In DNA, the CDR3 is TGTGCCAGCAGTAGGGGACAGGGTAGGGAGCAGTACTTC. The chain is built from TRBV6-5 and TRBJ2-7, with 9 bases lining up with TRBD1. Germline V gene data show CDR1 as MNHEY and CDR2 as SVGAGI. The CDR3 totals 13 residues. The ends lost 5 bases at V and 7 bases at J; junction bases unmatched: 6.

This sequence joins TRBV30 and TRBJ1-2; a weak D match, TRBD1 (6 bases). This CDR3 contains 15 residues. CDR1 is GTSNPN, CDR2 SVGIG, per germline (reference sequence). Between the trimmed V and J ends, which lost 0 bases and 8 bases, there was a span of 19 bases. CDR3 in amino acids: CAWSVPGEQGWGYTF. The DNA of the CDR3 is TGTGCCTGGAGTGTACCAGGGGAACAGGGTTGGGGCTACACCTTC. Variable domain in full (rest from reference TRBV30 and TRBJ1-2): SQTIHQWPATLVQPVGSPLSLECTVEGTSNPNLYWYRQAAGRGLQLLFYSVGIGQISSEVPQNLSASRPQDRQFILSSKKLLLSDSGFYLCAWSVPGEQGWGYTFGSGTRLTVV.

The V call is TRBV6-6, the J call TRBJ2-7, with 11 bases aligning to TRBD2. Losses at the gene ends were 5 bases for V and 6 bases for J; bases not matched to a gene: 9. The CDR3 is made up of 15 amino acids. In germline, CDR1 is MNHNY, CDR2 SVGAGI (reference sequence). CDR3 loop: CASSPSGRKVGEQYF. Written as DNA, the CDR3 is TGTGCCAGCAGTCCTAGCGGGAGGAAAGTGGGCGAGCAGTACTTC.

The rearrangement links TRBV7-9 to TRBJ2-3; no reliable D call. Germline V gives CDR1 SEHNR, CDR2 FQNEAQ (reference sequence). Trimming cost V 3 bases and J 1 base, with 14 bases left between them. This CDR3 has 16 residues. The CDR3 here is CASSFIQRMGTDTQYF. CDR3 DNA sequence: TGTGCCAGCAGCTTCATTCAGAGGATGGGCACAGATACGCAGTATTTT.

CDR3 loop: CASSLLNTEAFF. In nucleotides, the CDR3 is TGTGCCAGCAGCTTATTAAACACTGAAGCTTTCTTT. The chain recombines TRBV11-2 with TRBJ1-1; D remains unclear. Trimming shortened V by 2 bases and J by 2 bases, and 3 bases separated the two germline ends. Germline V lookup: CDR1 SGHAT, CDR2 FQNNGV. The CDR3 runs 12 residues. The entire variable domain, with the rest obtained from reference TRBV11-2 and TRBJ1-1, is as follows: EAGVAQSPRYKIIEKRQSVAFWCNPISGHATLYWYQQILGQGPKLLIQFQNNGVVDDSQLPKDRFSAERLKGVDSTLKIQPAKLEDSAVYLCASSLLNTEAFFGQGTRLTVV.

About this clone itself: Within the sample, other DNA sequences also encode this same CDR3. V gene TRBV27 combines with J gene TRBJ1-2; D is uncertain. Trimming took 2 bases from V and 4 from J, leaving 8 bases between them. Germline V gene sequence: CDR1 MNHEY, CDR2 SMNVEV (reference sequence). The CDR3 consists of 13 residues. The CDR3 nucleotides are TGTGCCAGCAGTTTACTCCGGGGCTATGGCTACACCTTC. It encodes CASSLLRGYGYTF.